This T cell receptor beta chain came from a study of PD-1 blockade in classical Hodgkin lymphoma. As for the study in general: Patients had nivolumab dosed at 3 mg/kg, delivered intravenously every 2 weeks.

V lost 0 bases to trimming and J lost 3 bases, with 6 bases between them. The CDR3 contains 13 residues. The germline V gene encodes CDR1 SGDLS and CDR2 YYNGEE. This clone was recorded a few times. The antigen remains undetermined. Using immunoSEQ multiplex PCR, the repertoire was profiled, and TCRdb retains in-frame clones only, with some absent. The sample records about 43,000 clones, approximately 70% being singletons. Autologous stem cell transplantation was followed by relapse in every patient, and brentuximab vedotin exposure varied. Study-wide points: Prior to therapy, complete responders displayed diversity much like that of newly diagnosed patients. Patients who began taking nivolumab under 1 year after ASCT were left out.

The sequence was collected from a human donor with classical Hodgkin lymphoma. The sample here was peripheral blood mononuclear cells (PBMCs), taken before the second cycle of nivolumab. The J gene is TRBJ1-2, the V gene TRBV9, with D unresolved. As DNA, the CDR3 is TGTGCCAGCAGCGTAGCGGCAGACTATGGCTACACCTTC. It is translated as CASSVAADYGYTF.